This T cell receptor (beta chain) was identified during a study of spatial heterogeneity in lung cancer. Study overall: The library had UMIs, and each TCR and UMI pair averaged more than ten raw reads.

The CDR3 has 15 amino acids. V lost 4 bases to trimming and J lost 3 bases, with 13 bases between them. The germline V gene encodes CDR1 SGHRS and CDR2 YFSETQ. Time point noted: sample taken at primary tumor resection. Whole RNA, which was extracted from tumor, nontumor lung tissue or frozen PBMC, was sequenced without any cell sorting. TCRdb ran MiXCR on the 5' RACE reads and lists one entry per CDR3 protein. This sample carries tens of thousands of distinct CDR3 sequences, less than 9% of them seen once, and the ten largest clones take 2.5% to 3%. Many counts were recorded for this clonotype. Here the sequenced sample was PBMCs, taken at surgery. This clonotype was obtained from a female donor with early-stage non-small cell lung cancer. The genes are TRBV5-1 and TRBJ2-2; possible D gene TRBD1, 7 bases. CDR3 nucleotide sequence: TGCGCCAGCAGCGGGGGGACAGCCGACACCGGGGAGCTGTTTTTT. Translation gives CASSGGTADTGELFF.